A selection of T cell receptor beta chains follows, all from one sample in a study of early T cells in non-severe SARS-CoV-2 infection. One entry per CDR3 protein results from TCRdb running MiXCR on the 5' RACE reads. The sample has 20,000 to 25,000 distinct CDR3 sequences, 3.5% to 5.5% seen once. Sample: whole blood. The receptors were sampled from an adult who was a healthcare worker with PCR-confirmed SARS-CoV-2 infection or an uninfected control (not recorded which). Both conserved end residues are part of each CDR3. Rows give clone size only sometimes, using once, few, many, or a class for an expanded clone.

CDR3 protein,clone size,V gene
CSVGKGGGIADTQYF,-,TRBV29-1
CASTMGWGGRETQYF,-,TRBV6-2/TRBV6-3
CASSVRETQYF,few,TRBV28
CASSMGQGAEAFF,many,TRBV5-1
CASSLGQPRTGNTIYF,few,TRBV7-6
CASSEGRVSGGLTDTQYF,many,TRBV2
CASSLAWRDNSPLHF,many,TRBV5-1
CASSSLAGYNEQFF,many,TRBV7-9
CASSQAGLPYEQYF,many,TRBV4-2
CASRSTGPKLFYGYTF,few,TRBV12-3/TRBV12-4